The present T cell receptor (beta chain) was sequenced within a study of T cell responses to AZD1222 COVID-19 vaccine. Overall study results and limits: There were vaccine-associated CD4 TCRs across spike, dominant at 160-218 and 743-854. Repertoire sampling happened only post peak T cell response. The reported proportion of spike-specific TCRs targeting unmutated variant regions was nearly half.

TCRdb's table, derived via immunoSEQ multiplex PCR, lists solely in-frame clones and lacks some. This sample has about 160,000 clones, with roughly 86% found just once. This clone has only a few counts. Antigen specificity is unknown. Germline V gene lookup returns CDR1 MNHEY and CDR2 SVGAGI. The V and J ends lost 7 bases and 3 bases respectively, with 12 bases between them. CDR3 size: 13 residues. This receptor was obtained from an adult in good health. The chain employs TRBV6-5 and TRBJ1-1; unclear D gene. Sequences were derived from peripheral blood, sampled on day 0 of AZD1222 vaccination. This chain's CDR3 is CASTNQGYTEAFF. CDR3 DNA sequence: TGTGCCAGCACCAATCAAGGGTACACTGAAGCTTTCTTT.